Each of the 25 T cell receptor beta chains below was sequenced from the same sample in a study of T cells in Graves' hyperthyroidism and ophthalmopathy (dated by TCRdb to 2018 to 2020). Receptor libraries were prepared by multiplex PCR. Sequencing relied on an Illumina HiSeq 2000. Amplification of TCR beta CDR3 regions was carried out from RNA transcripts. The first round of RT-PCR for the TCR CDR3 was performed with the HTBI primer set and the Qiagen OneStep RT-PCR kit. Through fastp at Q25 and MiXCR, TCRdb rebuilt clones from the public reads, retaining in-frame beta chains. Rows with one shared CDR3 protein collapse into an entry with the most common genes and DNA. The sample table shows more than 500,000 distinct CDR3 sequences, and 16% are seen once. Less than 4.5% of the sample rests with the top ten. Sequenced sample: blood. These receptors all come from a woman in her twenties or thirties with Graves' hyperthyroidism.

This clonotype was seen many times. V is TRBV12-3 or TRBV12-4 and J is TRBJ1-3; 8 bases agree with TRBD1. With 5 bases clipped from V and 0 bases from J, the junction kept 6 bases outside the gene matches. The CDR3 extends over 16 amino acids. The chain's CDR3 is CASSQTGGSSGNTIYF. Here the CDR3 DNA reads TGTGCCAGCAGTCAAACAGGGGGAAGCTCTGGAAACACCATATATTTT.

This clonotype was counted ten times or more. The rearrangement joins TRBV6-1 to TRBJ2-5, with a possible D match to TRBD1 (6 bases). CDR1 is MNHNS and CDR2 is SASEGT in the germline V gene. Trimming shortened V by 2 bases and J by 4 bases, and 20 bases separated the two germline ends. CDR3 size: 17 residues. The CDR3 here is CASSEFVAGAVGETQYF. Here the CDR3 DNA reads TGTGCCAGCAGTGAATTTGTAGCAGGGGCGGTTGGAGAGACCCAGTACTTC.

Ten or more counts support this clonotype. CDR3 DNA sequence: TGTGCCAGCAGTGGCGGCAGGGGGCGAGAAAAACTGTTTTTT. As protein: CASSGGRGREKLFF. The chain couples TRBV2 to TRBJ1-4, with 8 positions matching TRBD1. Germline CDR1 is SNHLY and CDR2 is FYNNEI. Unmatched junction bases numbered 6, after V lost 4 bases and J lost 8 bases. This CDR3 comprises 14 residues.

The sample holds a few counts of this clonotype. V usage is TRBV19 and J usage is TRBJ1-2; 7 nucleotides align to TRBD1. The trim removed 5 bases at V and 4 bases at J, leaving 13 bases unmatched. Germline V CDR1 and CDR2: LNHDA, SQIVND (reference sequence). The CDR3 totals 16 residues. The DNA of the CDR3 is TGTGCCAGTAGTGGAACAGGGGCCCCAGGAGGCTATGGCTACACCTTC. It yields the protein CASSGTGAPGGYGYTF.

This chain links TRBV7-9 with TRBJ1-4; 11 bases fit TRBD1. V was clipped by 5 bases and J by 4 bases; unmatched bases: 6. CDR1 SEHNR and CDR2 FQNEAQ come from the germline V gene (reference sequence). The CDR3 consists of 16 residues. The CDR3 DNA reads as TGTGCCAGCAGCACCGGGGACAGGGGGATTAATGAAAAACTGTTTTTT. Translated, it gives CASSTGDRGINEKLFF.

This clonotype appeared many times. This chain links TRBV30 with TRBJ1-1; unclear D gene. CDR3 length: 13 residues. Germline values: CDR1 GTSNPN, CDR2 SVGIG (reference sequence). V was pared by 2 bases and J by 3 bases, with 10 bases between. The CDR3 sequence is CAWSTLMDTEAFF. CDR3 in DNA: TGTGCCTGGAGTACATTGATGGACACTGAAGCTTTCTTT. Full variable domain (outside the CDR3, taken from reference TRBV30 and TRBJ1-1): SQTIHQWPATLVQPVGSPLSLECTVEGTSNPNLYWYRQAAGRGLQLLFYSVGIGQISSEVPQNLSASRPQDRQFILSSKKLLLSDSGFYLCAWSTLMDTEAFFGQGTRLTVV.

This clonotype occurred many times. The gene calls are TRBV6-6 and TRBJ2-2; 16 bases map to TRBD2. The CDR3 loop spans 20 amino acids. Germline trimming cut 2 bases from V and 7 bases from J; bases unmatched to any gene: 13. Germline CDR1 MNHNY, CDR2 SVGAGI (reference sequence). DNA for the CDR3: TGTGCCAGCAGTTACACGGGACTAGCGGGAGGGGCGGTACGTGGCGGGGAGCTGTTTTTT. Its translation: CASSYTGLAGGAVRGGELFF.

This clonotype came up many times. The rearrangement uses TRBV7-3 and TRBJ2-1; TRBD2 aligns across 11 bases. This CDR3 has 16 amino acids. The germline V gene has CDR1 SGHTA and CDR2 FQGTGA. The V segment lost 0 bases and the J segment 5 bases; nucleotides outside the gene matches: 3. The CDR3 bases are TGTGCCAGCAGCTTAACATCGACTAGCGGGAACAATGAGCAGTTCTTC. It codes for CASSLTSTSGNNEQFF.

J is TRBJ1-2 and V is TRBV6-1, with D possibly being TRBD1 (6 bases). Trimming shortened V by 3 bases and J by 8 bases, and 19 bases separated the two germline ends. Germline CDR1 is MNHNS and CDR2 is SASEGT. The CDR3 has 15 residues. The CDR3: CASSETRKLRGGYTF. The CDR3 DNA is TGTGCCAGCAGTGAGACTCGCAAACTCAGGGGAGGCTACACCTTC.

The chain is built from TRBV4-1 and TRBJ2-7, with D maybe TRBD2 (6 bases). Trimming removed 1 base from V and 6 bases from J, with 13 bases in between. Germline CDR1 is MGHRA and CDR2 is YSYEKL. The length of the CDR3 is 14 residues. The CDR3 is CASSQVRRDREQYF. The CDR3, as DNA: TGCGCCAGCAGCCAAGTGAGGCGGGACCGCGAGCAGTACTTC.

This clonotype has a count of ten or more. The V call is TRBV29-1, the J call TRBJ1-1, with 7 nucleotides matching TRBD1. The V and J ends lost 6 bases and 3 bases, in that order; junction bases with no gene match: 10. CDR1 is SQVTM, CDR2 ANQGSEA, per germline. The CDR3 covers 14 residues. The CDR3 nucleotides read TGCAGCGTAGCGCCGGGACAGATGTACACTGAAGCTTTCTTT. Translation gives CSVAPGQMYTEAFF.

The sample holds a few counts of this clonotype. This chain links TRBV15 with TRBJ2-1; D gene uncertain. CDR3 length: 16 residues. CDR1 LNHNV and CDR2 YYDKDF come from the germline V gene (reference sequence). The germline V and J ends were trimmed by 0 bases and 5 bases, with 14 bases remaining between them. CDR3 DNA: TGTGCCACCAGCAGAGAGAACCTACTTACGAACAATGAGCAGTTCTTC. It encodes CATSRENLLTNNEQFF.

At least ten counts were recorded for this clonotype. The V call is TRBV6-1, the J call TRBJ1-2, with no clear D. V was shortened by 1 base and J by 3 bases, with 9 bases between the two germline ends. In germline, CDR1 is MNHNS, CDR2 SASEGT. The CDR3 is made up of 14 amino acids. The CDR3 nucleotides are TGTGCCAGCAGTGAAGTGGGCAGCTACTATGGCTACACCTTC. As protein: CASSEVGSYYGYTF.

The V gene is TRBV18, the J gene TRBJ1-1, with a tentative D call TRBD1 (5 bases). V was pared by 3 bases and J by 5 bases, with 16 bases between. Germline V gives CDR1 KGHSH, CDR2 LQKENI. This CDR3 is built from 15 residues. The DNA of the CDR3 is TGTGCCAGCTCACCCCGGGACTCCGGGAGTACTGAAGCTTTCTTT. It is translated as CASSPRDSGSTEAFF.

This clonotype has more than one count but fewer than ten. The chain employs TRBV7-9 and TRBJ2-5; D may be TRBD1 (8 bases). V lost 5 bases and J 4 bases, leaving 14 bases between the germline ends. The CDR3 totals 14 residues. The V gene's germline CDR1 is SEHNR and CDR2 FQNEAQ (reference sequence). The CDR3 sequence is CASSPTGEGETQYF. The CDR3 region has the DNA TGTGCCAGCAGCCCGACAGGGGAGGGAGAGACCCAGTACTTC.

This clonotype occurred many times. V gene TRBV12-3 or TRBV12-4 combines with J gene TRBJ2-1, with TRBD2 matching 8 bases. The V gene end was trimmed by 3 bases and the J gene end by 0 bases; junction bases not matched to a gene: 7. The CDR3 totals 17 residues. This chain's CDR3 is CASSLSGTRSSYNEQFF. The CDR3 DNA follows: TGTGCCAGCAGTTTGAGCGGGACTAGGAGCTCCTACAATGAGCAGTTCTTC.

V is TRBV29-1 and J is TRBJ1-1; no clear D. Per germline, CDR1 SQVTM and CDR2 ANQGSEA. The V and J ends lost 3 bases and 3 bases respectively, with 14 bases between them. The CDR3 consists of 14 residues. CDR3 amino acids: CSVDPNKRDTEAFF. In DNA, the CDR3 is TGCAGCGTTGACCCAAATAAGCGGGACACTGAAGCTTTCTTT.

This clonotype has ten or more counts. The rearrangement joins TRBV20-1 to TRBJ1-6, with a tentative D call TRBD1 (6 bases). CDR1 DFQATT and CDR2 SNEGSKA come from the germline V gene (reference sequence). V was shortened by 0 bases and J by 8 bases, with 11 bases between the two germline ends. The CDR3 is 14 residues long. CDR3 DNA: TGCAGTGCTAGAGATCAACAGGGAGATTCACCCCTCCACTTT. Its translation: CSARDQQGDSPLHF.

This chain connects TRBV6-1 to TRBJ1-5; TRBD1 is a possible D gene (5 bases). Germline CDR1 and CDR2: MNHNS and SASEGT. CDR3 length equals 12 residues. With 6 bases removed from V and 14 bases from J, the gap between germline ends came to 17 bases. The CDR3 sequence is CASSPNLGVKHF. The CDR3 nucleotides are TGTGCCAGCAGCCCGAATCTAGGGGTCAAGCATTTT.

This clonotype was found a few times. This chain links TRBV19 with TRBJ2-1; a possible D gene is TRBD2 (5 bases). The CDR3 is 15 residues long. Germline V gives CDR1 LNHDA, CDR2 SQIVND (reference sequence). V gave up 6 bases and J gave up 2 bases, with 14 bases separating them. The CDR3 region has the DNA TGTGCCAGTAGACAAGAGCGGAGGCCCTACAATGAGCAGTTCTTC. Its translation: CASRQERRPYNEQFF.

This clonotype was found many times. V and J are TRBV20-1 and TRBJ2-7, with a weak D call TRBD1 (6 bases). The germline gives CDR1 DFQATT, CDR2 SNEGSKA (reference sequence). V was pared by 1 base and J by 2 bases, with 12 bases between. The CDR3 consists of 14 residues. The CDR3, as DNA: TGCAGTGCTAGAGGGACAGCATTAACCTACGAGCAGTACTTC. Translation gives CSARGTALTYEQYF.

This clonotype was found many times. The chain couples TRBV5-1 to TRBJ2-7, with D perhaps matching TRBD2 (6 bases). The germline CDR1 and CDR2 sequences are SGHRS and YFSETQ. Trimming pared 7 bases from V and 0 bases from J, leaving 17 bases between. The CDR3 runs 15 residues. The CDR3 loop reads CASGARDGSSYEQYF. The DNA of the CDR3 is TGCGCCAGCGGGGCGCGGGACGGTAGCTCCTACGAGCAGTACTTC.

This chain's CDR3 is CASSIWTGAGEQYF. CDR3 DNA sequence: TGTGCCAGTAGTATTTGGACAGGGGCGGGCGAGCAGTACTTC. The chain couples TRBV19 to TRBJ2-7; 9 nucleotides match TRBD1. Germline V CDR1 and CDR2: LNHDA, SQIVND (reference sequence). Trimming took 3 bases from V and 6 from J; bases not matched to a gene: 6. The CDR3 contains 14 residues.

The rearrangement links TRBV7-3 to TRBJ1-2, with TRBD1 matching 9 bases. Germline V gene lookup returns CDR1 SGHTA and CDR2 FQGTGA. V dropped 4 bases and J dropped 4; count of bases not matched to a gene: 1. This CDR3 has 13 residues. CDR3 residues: CASSSTGGYGYTF. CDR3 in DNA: TGTGCCAGCAGCTCGACAGGGGGCTATGGCTACACCTTC.

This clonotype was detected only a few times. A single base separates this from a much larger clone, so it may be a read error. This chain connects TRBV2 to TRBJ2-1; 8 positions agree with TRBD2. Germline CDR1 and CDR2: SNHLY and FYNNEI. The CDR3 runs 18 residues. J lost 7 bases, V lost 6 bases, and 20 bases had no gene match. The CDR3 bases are TGTGCCAGCAGCACTTCCTCCGGCAGAGGAGCGGGAGAAAATGAGCAGTTCTTC. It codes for CASSTSSGRGAGENEQFF.